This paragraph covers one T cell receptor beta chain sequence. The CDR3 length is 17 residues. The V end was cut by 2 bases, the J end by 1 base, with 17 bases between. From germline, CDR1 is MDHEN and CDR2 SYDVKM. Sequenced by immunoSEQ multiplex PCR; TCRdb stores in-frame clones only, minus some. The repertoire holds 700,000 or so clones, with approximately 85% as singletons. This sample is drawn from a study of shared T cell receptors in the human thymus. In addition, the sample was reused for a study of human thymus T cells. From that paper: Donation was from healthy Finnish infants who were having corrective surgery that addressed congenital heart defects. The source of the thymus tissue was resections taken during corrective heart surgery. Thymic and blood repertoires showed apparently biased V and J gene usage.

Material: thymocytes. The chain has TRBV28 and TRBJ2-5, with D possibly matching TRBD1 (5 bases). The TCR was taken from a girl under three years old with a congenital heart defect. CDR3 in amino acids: CASSLVRAGPTQETQYF. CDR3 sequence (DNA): TGTGCCAGCAGTTTAGTCAGGGCTGGTCCAACCCAAGAGACCCAGTACTTC. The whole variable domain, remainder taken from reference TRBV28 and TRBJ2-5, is DVKVTQSSRYLVKRTGEKVFLECVQDMDHENMFWYRQDPGLGLRLIYFSYDVKMKEKGDIPEGYSVSREKKERFSLILESASTNQTSMYLCASSLVRAGPTQETQYFGPGTRLLVL.